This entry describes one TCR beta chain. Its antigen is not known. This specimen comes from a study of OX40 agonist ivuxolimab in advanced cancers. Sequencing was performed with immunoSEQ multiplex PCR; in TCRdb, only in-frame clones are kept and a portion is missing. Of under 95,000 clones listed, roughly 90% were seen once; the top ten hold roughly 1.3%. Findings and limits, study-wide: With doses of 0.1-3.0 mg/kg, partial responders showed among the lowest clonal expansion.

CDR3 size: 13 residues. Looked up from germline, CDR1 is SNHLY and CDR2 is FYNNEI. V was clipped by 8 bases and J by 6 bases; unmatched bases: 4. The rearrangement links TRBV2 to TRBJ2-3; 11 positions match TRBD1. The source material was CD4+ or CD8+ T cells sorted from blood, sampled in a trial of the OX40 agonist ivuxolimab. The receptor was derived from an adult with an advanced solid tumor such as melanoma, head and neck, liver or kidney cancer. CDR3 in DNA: TGTGCCAGCTCGGACAGGGGGCTGGATACGCAGTATTTT. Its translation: CASSDRGLDTQYF.